This TCR beta chain was sequenced for a study of blood T cell repertoires in COVID-19. On the study more broadly: The United States, Italy and Spain were the sources of the acute and convalescent COVID-19 samples.

Original processing notes: Amplification of reference gene primers provided the estimated nucleated cell counts. The data were produced by immunoSEQ multiplex PCR, yet TCRdb's version contains in-frame clones alone and is incomplete. V and J calls and clone size come straight from that table; D and trimming were deduced from the DNA. The sample carries over 100,000 clones, about 85% recorded once. The CDR3 length is 15 residues. V lost 5 bases, J lost 5 bases, and 11 bases stayed unmatched. Germline V gene sequence: CDR1 SGHTA, CDR2 FQGNSA. The sequenced sample was peripheral blood. The clonotype comes from a man of 80 years or more with acute or convalescent COVID-19. This chain joins TRBV7-2 and TRBJ1-2, with 7 bases fitting TRBD1. The CDR3 here is CASSPSRTRGYGYTF. For the CDR3, the DNA is TGTGCCAGCAGCCCCTCCCGGACCAGGGGGTATGGCTACACCTTC.